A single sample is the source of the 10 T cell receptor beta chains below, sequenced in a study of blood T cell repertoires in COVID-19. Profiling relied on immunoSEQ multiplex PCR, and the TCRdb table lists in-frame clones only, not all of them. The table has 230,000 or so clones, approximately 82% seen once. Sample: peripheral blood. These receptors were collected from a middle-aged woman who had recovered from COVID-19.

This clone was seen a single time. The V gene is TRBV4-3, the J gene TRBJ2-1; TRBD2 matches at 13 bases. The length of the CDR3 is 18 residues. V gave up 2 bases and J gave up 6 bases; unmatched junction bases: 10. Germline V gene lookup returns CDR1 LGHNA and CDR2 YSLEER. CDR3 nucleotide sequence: TGCGCCAGCAGCCAACAAACTAGCGGGGGGGCTGATGGCAATGAGCAGTTCTTC. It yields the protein CASSQQTSGGADGNEQFF.

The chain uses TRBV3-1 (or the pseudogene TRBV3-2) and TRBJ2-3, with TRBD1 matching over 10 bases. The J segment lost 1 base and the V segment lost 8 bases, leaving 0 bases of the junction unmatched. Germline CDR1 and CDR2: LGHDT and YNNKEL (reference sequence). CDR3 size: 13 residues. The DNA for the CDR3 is TGTGCCAGCGGGACAGGGGGCACAGATACGCAGTATTTT. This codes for CASGTGGTDTQYF.

The CDR3 sequence is CASSGGPGETQYF. In nucleotides, the CDR3 is TGTGCCAGCAGCGGGGGCCCGGGGGAGACCCAGTACTTC. The chain uses TRBV7-9 and TRBJ2-5, with D perhaps TRBD1 (6 bases). Trimming removed 5 bases from V and 5 bases from J, with 12 bases in between. CDR1 and CDR2 from the germline V gene are SEHNR and FQNEAQ (reference sequence). CDR3 length: 13 amino acids.

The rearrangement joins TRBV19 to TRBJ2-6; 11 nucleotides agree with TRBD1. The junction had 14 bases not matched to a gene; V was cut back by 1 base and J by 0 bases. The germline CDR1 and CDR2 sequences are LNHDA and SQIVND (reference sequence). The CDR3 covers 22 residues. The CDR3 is CASSIGGQGALRVFSGANVLTF. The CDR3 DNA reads TGTGCCAGTAGTATAGGTGGACAGGGGGCCTTAAGGGTTTTCTCTGGGGCCAACGTCCTGACTTTC.

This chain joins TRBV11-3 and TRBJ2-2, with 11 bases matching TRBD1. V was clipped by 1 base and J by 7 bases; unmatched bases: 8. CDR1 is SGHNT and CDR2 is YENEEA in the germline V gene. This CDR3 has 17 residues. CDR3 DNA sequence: TGTGCCAGCAGCTTAGGATATGGACAGGGGGCTATCGGGGAGCTGTTTTTT. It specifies CASSLGYGQGAIGELFF. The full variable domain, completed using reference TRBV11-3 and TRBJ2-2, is EAGVVQSPRYKIIEKKQPVAFWCNPISGHNTLYWYLQNLGQGPELLIRYENEEAVDDSQLPKDRFSAERLKGVDSTLKIQPAELGDSAVYLCASSLGYGQGAIGELFFGEGSRLTVL.

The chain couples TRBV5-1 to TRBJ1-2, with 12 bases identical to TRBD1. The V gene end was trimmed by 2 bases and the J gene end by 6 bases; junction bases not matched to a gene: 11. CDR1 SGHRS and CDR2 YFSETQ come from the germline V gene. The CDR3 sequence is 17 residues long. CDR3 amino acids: CASSFGTGGAGGNGYTF. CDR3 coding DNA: TGCGCCAGCAGCTTTGGGACAGGGGGCGCAGGCGGGAATGGCTACACCTTC.

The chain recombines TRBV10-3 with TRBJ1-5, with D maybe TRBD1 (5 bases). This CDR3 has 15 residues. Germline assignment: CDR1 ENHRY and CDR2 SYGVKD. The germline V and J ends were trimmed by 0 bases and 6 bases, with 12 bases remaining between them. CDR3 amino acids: CAISESGQVGQPQHF. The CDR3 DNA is TGTGCCATCAGTGAGTCGGGGCAGGTAGGTCAGCCCCAGCATTTT.

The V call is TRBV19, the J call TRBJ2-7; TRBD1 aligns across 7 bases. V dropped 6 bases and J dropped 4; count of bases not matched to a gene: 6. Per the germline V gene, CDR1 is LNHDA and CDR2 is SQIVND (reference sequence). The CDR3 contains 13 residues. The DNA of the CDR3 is TGTGCCAGTAGCCGGGACAGCGTTTACGAGCAGTACTTC. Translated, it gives CASSRDSVYEQYF.

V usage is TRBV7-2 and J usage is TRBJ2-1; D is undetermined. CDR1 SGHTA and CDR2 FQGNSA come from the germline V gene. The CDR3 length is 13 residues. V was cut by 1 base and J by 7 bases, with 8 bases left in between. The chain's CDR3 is CASSLEWANEQFF. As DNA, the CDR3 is TGTGCCAGCAGCTTAGAGTGGGCAAATGAGCAGTTCTTC. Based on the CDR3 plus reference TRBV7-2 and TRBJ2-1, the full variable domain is GAGVSQSPSNKVTEKGKDVELRCDPISGHTALYWYRQSLGQGLEFLIYFQGNSAPDKSGLPSDRFSAERTGGSVSTLTIQRTQQEDSAVYLCASSLEWANEQFFGPGTRLTVL.

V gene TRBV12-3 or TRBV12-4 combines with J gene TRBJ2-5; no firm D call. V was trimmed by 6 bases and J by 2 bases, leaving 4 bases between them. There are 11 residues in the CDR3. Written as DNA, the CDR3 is TGTGCCAGCAGCACACAAGAGACCCAGTACTTC. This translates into CASSTQETQYF.